What follows is one T cell receptor beta chain and its context. Its target is unknown. The data originate from a study of OX40 agonist ivuxolimab in advanced cancers. Overall study context: Partial responses were recorded for three patients, including one with hepatocellular carcinoma and two with cutaneous melanoma.

General study findings and limits: Expanded clones were, on average, more numerous among CD8+ T cells than CD4+.

TCRdb keeps only in-frame clones here, not all; method: immunoSEQ multiplex PCR. The table records approximately 38,000 clones, about 90% of them present only once. CDR1 is SGHVS and CDR2 is FQNEAQ in the germline V gene. CDR3 size: 15 residues. With V trimmed by 3 bases and J by 3 bases, 2 bases remained unmatched. The source is an adult with an advanced solid tumor such as melanoma, head and neck, liver or kidney cancer. The source material was CD4+ or CD8+ T cells sorted from blood, sampled in a trial of the OX40 agonist ivuxolimab. J is TRBJ2-1 and V is TRBV7-8; 10 bases match TRBD1. The DNA for the CDR3 is TGTGCCAGCAGCTTCGGACAGGGGGGCTACAATGAGCAGTTCTTC. Protein sequence: CASSFGQGGYNEQFF.